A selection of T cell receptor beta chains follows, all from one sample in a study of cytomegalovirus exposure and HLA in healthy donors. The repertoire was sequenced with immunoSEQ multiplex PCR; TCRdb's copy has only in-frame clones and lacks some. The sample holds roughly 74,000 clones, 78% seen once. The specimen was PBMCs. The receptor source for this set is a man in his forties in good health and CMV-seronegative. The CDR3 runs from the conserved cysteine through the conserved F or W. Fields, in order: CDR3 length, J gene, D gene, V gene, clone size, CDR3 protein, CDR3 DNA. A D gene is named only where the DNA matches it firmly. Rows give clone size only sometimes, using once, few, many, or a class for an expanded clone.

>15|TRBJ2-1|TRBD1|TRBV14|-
CASSQGQGPYNEQFF
TGTGCCAGCAGCCAGGGACAGGGTCCCTACAATGAGCAGTTCTTC
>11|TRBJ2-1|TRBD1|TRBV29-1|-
CSALTGGEQFF
TGCAGCGCACTGACAGGGGGTGAGCAGTTCTTC
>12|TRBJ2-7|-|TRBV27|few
CASSFPSDEQYF
TGTGCCAGCAGTTTTCCTAGCGACGAGCAGTACTTC
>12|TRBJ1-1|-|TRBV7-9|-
CASSRAGREAFF
TGTGCCAGCAGTCGGGCGGGCAGGGAAGCTTTCTTT
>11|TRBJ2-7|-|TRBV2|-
CASTLFYEQYF
TGTGCCAGCACCCTGTTCTACGAGCAGTACTTC
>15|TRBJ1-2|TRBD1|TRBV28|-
CASSPGTGGSYGYTF
TGTGCCAGCAGCCCCGGGACAGGGGGGTCCTATGGCTACACCTTC
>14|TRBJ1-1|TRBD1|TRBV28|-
CASSPGQGGTEAFF
TGTGCCAGCAGTCCGGGACAGGGTGGGACTGAAGCTTTCTTT
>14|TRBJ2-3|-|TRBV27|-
CASSPGTSTDTQYF
TGTGCCAGCAGCCCCGGGACTAGCACAGATACGCAGTATTTT
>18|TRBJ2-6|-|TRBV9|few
CASSVGTGFASGANGLTF
TGTGCCAGCAGCGTTGGAACAGGGTTTGCCTCTGGGGCCAACGGCCTGACTTTC
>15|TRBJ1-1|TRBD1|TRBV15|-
CATNKGQGPGTEAFF
TGTGCCACCAACAAGGGACAGGGACCGGGCACTGAAGCTTTCTTT
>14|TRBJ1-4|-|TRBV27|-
CASSPGTQVEKLFF
TGTGCCAGCAGTCCCGGGACACAGGTTGAAAAACTGTTTTTT
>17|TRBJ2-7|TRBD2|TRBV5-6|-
CASSSPGLAGVLHEQYF
TGTGCCAGCAGCTCACCGGGACTAGCGGGAGTTCTCCACGAGCAGTACTTC